The rows below give T cell receptor beta chains drawn from one sample of a study of T cells in Graves' hyperthyroidism and ophthalmopathy. TCRdb itself ran the multiplex PCR reads through MiXCR, one entry per CDR3 protein. Among 500,000 to 650,000 distinct CDR3 sequences listed, about 15% were seen once. Sequenced sample: blood. The source of these receptors is a woman younger than 35 with Graves' ophthalmopathy. The CDR3 runs from the conserved cysteine through the conserved F or W. Each record gives: clone size, D gene, J gene, V gene, CDR3 protein, CDR3 DNA. The D gene is left open where the match is weak. A clone size is listed for some rows: how often the clone was seen (once, few, many), or a class if it is expanded.

abundance: once; d_gene: TRBD1; j_gene: TRBJ1-1; v_gene: TRBV5-5; CDR3aa: CASSTPGQGYTEAFF; CDR3nt: TGTGCCAGCAGCACACCGGGACAGGGATATACTGAAGCTTTCTTT
abundance: NA; d_gene: TRBD1; j_gene: TRBJ1-4; v_gene: TRBV3-1; CDR3aa: CASSPSLGTGPPYNEKLFF; CDR3nt: TGTGCCAGCAGCCCCTCACTCGGGACAGGCCCCCCGTATAATGAAAAACTGTTTTTT
abundance: many; d_gene: TRBD1; j_gene: TRBJ1-1; v_gene: TRBV20-1; CDR3aa: CSARTGTANTEAFF; CDR3nt: TGCAGTGCAAGGACCGGGACAGCAAACACTGAAGCTTTCTTT
abundance: many; d_gene: NA; j_gene: TRBJ1-2; v_gene: TRBV2; CDR3aa: CASSGRWIEGYTF; CDR3nt: TGTGCCAGCAGTGGGAGGTGGATCGAGGGCTACACCTTC
abundance: many; d_gene: TRBD2; j_gene: TRBJ2-7; v_gene: TRBV6-1; CDR3aa: CASTSGTSGSYEQYF; CDR3nt: TGTGCCAGCACCTCGGGGACTAGCGGGAGCTACGAGCAGTACTTC
abundance: NA; d_gene: NA; j_gene: TRBJ1-2; v_gene: TRBV7-2; CDR3aa: CASSLNTESHGYTF; CDR3nt: TGTGCCAGCAGCCTGAACACCGAAAGTCACGGCTACACCTTC
abundance: many; d_gene: NA; j_gene: TRBJ1-2; v_gene: TRBV3-1; CDR3aa: CASSQEKIRNYGYTF; CDR3nt: TGTGCCAGCAGCCAAGAAAAGATCCGTAACTATGGCTACACCTTC
abundance: NA; d_gene: NA; j_gene: TRBJ2-2; v_gene: TRBV3-2; CDR3aa: CASRCTGELFF; CDR3nt: TGTGCCAGCAGGTGCACCGGGGAGCTGTTTTTT
abundance: many; d_gene: TRBD1; j_gene: TRBJ1-5; v_gene: TRBV6-1; CDR3aa: CASSETGRTQPQHF; CDR3nt: TGTGCCAGCAGCGAGACAGGGAGGACTCAGCCCCAGCATTTT
abundance: few; d_gene: TRBD1; j_gene: TRBJ1-6; v_gene: TRBV9; CDR3aa: CASSPGGDRNNSPLHF; CDR3nt: TGTGCCAGCAGCCCTGGAGGGGACAGAAATAATTCACCCCTCCACTTT
abundance: few; d_gene: NA; j_gene: TRBJ2-7; v_gene: TRBV5-4; CDR3aa: CASSQDDSYEQYF; CDR3nt: TGTGCCAGCAGTCAGGACGACTCCTACGAGCAGTACTTC
abundance: many; d_gene: NA; j_gene: TRBJ2-7; v_gene: TRBV28; CDR3aa: CASSLQTRLYEQYF; CDR3nt: TGTGCCAGCAGCCTACAGACTAGGCTCTACGAGCAGTACTTC
abundance: few; d_gene: TRBD2; j_gene: TRBJ2-3; v_gene: TRBV9; CDR3aa: CASSVELAGWTDTQYF; CDR3nt: TGTGCCAGCAGCGTAGAGCTAGCGGGATGGACAGATACGCAGTATTTT
abundance: NA; d_gene: TRBD1; j_gene: TRBJ2-7; v_gene: TRBV28; CDR3aa: CASSIPRDRGGEQYF; CDR3nt: TGTGCCAGCAGTATTCCCCGGGACAGGGGAGGGGAGCAGTACTTC
abundance: few; d_gene: TRBD1; j_gene: TRBJ1-2; v_gene: TRBV29-1; CDR3aa: CSVEEVLSGGTGSSYGYTF; CDR3nt: TGCAGCGTTGAAGAGGTCCTCTCAGGGGGGACAGGGAGTAGCTATGGCTACACCTTC
abundance: NA; d_gene: NA; j_gene: TRBJ1-3; v_gene: TRBV7-9; CDR3aa: CASSSDRQAGNTIYF; CDR3nt: TGTGCCAGCAGCTCCGATCGACAGGCAGGAAACACCATATATTTT
abundance: NA; d_gene: NA; j_gene: TRBJ2-5; v_gene: TRBV14; CDR3aa: CASSQGRSPETQYF; CDR3nt: TGTGCCAGCAGCCAAGGTCGTTCCCCAGAGACCCAGTACTTC
abundance: few; d_gene: NA; j_gene: TRBJ2-7; v_gene: TRBV4-2; CDR3aa: CASSQALDGSYEQYF; CDR3nt: TGTGCCAGCAGCCAAGCTTTGGATGGCTCCTACGAGCAGTACTTC
abundance: few; d_gene: NA; j_gene: TRBJ2-6; v_gene: TRBV20-1; CDR3aa: CSARDVSSGANVLTF; CDR3nt: TGCAGTGCTAGAGATGTGTCCTCTGGGGCCAACGTCCTGACTTTC
abundance: few; d_gene: NA; j_gene: TRBJ2-7; v_gene: TRBV5-6; CDR3aa: CASSLLIQGYEQYF; CDR3nt: TGTGCCAGCAGCTTGTTAATTCAGGGCTACGAGCAGTACTTC
abundance: many; d_gene: NA; j_gene: TRBJ1-5; v_gene: TRBV2; CDR3aa: CASSELGIQPQHF; CDR3nt: TGTGCCAGCAGTGAATTGGGGATTCAGCCCCAGCATTTT
abundance: few; d_gene: TRBD1; j_gene: TRBJ1-1; v_gene: TRBV7-9; CDR3aa: CASSHTQGGTEAFF; CDR3nt: TGTGCCAGCAGTCATACGCAGGGGGGCACTGAAGCTTTCTTT
abundance: few; d_gene: TRBD2; j_gene: TRBJ2-3; v_gene: TRBV29-1; CDR3aa: CSVEGAGGPTDTQYF; CDR3nt: TGCAGCGTTGAAGGCGCGGGGGGGCCGACAGATACGCAGTATTTT
abundance: many; d_gene: NA; j_gene: TRBJ2-5; v_gene: TRBV7-2; CDR3aa: CASSLGFQGGETQYF; CDR3nt: TGTGCCAGCAGCTTAGGTTTTCAGGGAGGCGAGACCCAGTACTTC
abundance: many; d_gene: TRBD2; j_gene: TRBJ2-5; v_gene: TRBV10-1; CDR3aa: CASSEGLAGAQETQYF; CDR3nt: TGCGCCAGCAGTGAGGGACTAGCGGGGGCCCAAGAGACCCAGTACTTC
abundance: NA; d_gene: NA; j_gene: TRBJ2-2; v_gene: TRBV24-1; CDR3aa: CATSGPGTGELFF; CDR3nt: TGTGCCACCAGCGGACCAGGGACCGGGGAGCTGTTTTTT
abundance: NA; d_gene: NA; j_gene: TRBJ2-3; v_gene: TRBV12-3/TRBV12-4; CDR3aa: CASSLGLGGADTQYF; CDR3nt: TGTGCCAGCAGTTTAGGTCTCGGGGGTGCAGATACGCAGTATTTT
abundance: NA; d_gene: TRBD2; j_gene: TRBJ2-1; v_gene: TRBV7-9; CDR3aa: CASTLQGLAGGDEQFF; CDR3nt: TGTGCCAGCACTCTACAGGGACTAGCGGGGGGGGATGAGCAGTTCTTC
abundance: many; d_gene: TRBD2; j_gene: TRBJ2-1; v_gene: TRBV28; CDR3aa: CASSLSSGSKAREQFF; CDR3nt: TGTGCCAGCAGTTTATCTAGCGGGAGTAAGGCCCGCGAGCAGTTCTTC
abundance: few; d_gene: NA; j_gene: TRBJ1-4; v_gene: TRBV12-3/TRBV12-4; CDR3aa: CASSPGARTREKLFF; CDR3nt: TGTGCCAGCAGTCCTGGGGCCAGGACCCGGGAAAAACTGTTTTTT
abundance: few; d_gene: NA; j_gene: TRBJ1-1; v_gene: TRBV7-3; CDR3aa: CASSLSGWNTEAFF; CDR3nt: TGTGCCAGCAGCTTAAGTGGTTGGAACACTGAAGCTTTCTTT
abundance: few; d_gene: NA; j_gene: TRBJ2-6; v_gene: TRBV5-5; CDR3aa: CASNFGLSSGANVLTF; CDR3nt: TGTGCCAGCAATTTCGGACTGAGCTCTGGGGCCAACGTCCTGACTTTC
abundance: many; d_gene: NA; j_gene: TRBJ2-7; v_gene: TRBV20-1; CDR3aa: CSAGEVSYEQYF; CDR3nt: TGCAGTGCGGGTGAGGTCTCCTACGAGCAGTACTTC
abundance: many; d_gene: NA; j_gene: TRBJ2-1; v_gene: TRBV12-3/TRBV12-4; CDR3aa: CASIASRADNEQFF; CDR3nt: TGTGCCAGCATCGCCAGTAGGGCCGACAATGAGCAGTTCTTC
abundance: NA; d_gene: NA; j_gene: TRBJ1-1; v_gene: TRBV6-6; CDR3aa: CASSYSRDWTEAFF; CDR3nt: TGTGCCAGCAGTTACTCGAGGGATTGGACTGAAGCTTTCTTT
abundance: NA; d_gene: NA; j_gene: TRBJ2-3; v_gene: TRBV6-5; CDR3aa: CASSYSWGPTDTQYF; CDR3nt: TGTGCCAGCAGTTACTCCTGGGGCCCAACAGATACGCAGTATTTT
abundance: NA; d_gene: NA; j_gene: TRBJ2-7; v_gene: TRBV11-2; CDR3aa: CAKGSLEQYF; CDR3nt: TGTGCCAAGGGGTCCCTCGAGCAGTACTTC
abundance: NA; d_gene: NA; j_gene: TRBJ1-5; v_gene: TRBV4-3; CDR3aa: CASSQEMRAFQPQHF; CDR3nt: TGCGCCAGCAGCCAAGAGATGAGGGCGTTCCAGCCCCAGCATTTT
abundance: NA; d_gene: TRBD2; j_gene: TRBJ2-7; v_gene: TRBV4-1; CDR3aa: CASSQAGLALSYEQYF; CDR3nt: TGCGCCAGCAGCCAAGCTGGACTAGCACTATCCTACGAGCAGTACTTC
abundance: many; d_gene: TRBD1; j_gene: TRBJ2-3; v_gene: TRBV3-1; CDR3aa: CASSQGTGGEPDTQYF; CDR3nt: TGTGCCAGCAGCCAAGGGACAGGGGGAGAACCAGATACGCAGTATTTT
abundance: NA; d_gene: TRBD2; j_gene: TRBJ2-2; v_gene: TRBV30; CDR3aa: CARKGASGTSGTGELFF; CDR3nt: TGTGCCCGGAAAGGGGCTAGCGGGACCTCGGGCACCGGGGAGCTGTTTTTT
abundance: many; d_gene: NA; j_gene: TRBJ1-3; v_gene: TRBV28; CDR3aa: CASEGHSGNTIYF; CDR3nt: TGTGCCAGCGAGGGCCACTCTGGAAACACCATATATTTT